This T cell receptor (beta chain) was sequenced in a study of cytomegalovirus exposure and HLA in healthy donors. Study-level information: Prior work identified more than 90 million unique TCR beta sequences in some 180 million T cells. General observations from the study: Associated with cytomegalovirus, according to the listing, were 150 to 200 TCR beta chains. As a later analysis showed, several of the most significant clusters appeared to be linked to common viral pathogens.

It was with 60 Vbeta and 13 Jbeta primers that the PCR ran. The protocol was immunoSEQ multiplex PCR, while the TCRdb copy is restricted to in-frame clones and leaves out a portion. Of 150,000 or so clones listed, 75% are singletons. In this sample, this clone turned up a few times. The antigen remains unidentified. Sequencing input: PBMCs. The TCR was taken from a man between 18 and 29 years old in good health and CMV-seropositive.

CDR3 DNA: TGTGCCAGCAGCTGGTGGAGCGGGATTGGGACCTACAATGAGCAGTTCTTC. Translation: CASSWWSGIGTYNEQFF. The chain combines TRBV7-2 with TRBJ2-1, with 7 positions matching TRBD2. The CDR3 runs to 17 residues. The V and J ends lost 4 bases and 2 bases, in that order; junction bases with no gene match: 11. Germline V gene data show CDR1 as SGHTA and CDR2 as FQGNSA. The full variable domain, its missing parts supplied by reference TRBV7-2 and TRBJ2-1, is GAGVSQSPSNKVTEKGKDVELRCDPISGHTALYWYRQSLGQGLEFLIYFQGNSAPDKSGLPSDRFSAERTGGSVSTLTIQRTQQEDSAVYLCASSWWSGIGTYNEQFFGPGTRLTVL.